Detailed here is one T cell receptor beta chain. The antigen is not known. Vbeta (60) and Jbeta (13) primers were used in the PCR. Only in-frame clones appear in the TCRdb table, and some are missing; sequencing was by immunoSEQ multiplex PCR. The data contain about 150,000 clones, approximately 85% of them singletons. V was clipped by 5 bases and J by 5 bases; unmatched bases: 3. Germline assignment: CDR1 SGHTA and CDR2 FQGNSA. This CDR3 contains 14 residues. The data belong to a study of cytomegalovirus exposure and HLA in healthy donors. On the study more broadly: Genotyping showed less than 85% of hundreds of donors falling in the Caucasian-associated ancestry cluster. The study's findings and limits: A classifier reportedly called cytomegalovirus status with high sensitivity and specificity. CMV serostatus was the only immune exposure information that was available. The study assumed roughly uniform donor sequencing depth for presence/absence analyses.

The sequence was collected from a woman younger than 35 in good health and CMV-seronegative. The material sequenced was PBMCs. The chain is built from TRBV7-2 and TRBJ2-2, with TRBD2 identical over 9 bases. CDR3 nucleotides: TGTGCCAGCAGCCCAACTAGCGGGACCGGGGAGCTGTTTTTT. Its translation: CASSPTSGTGELFF.